This is a list of T cell receptor beta chains from one sample in a study of blood T cell repertoires in COVID-19. TCRdb's copy holds only in-frame clones and misses some; the assay was immunoSEQ multiplex PCR. The table records hundreds of thousands of clones, 85% to 90% of them present only once. Sequencing was done on a sample of peripheral blood. These receptors came from a man between 60 and 75 years old with acute or convalescent COVID-19. CDR3s include the opening cysteine and the closing phenylalanine or tryptophan. Fields, in order: J gene, clone size, CDR3 length, V gene, D gene, CDR3 DNA, CDR3 protein. D genes are given only for firm matches. Size is stated for part of the rows, as once, few or many counts, or as a class when the clone is expanded.

J gene: TRBJ1-1
clone size: few
CDR3 length: 16
V gene: TRBV5-1
D gene: TRBD1
CDR3 DNA: TGCGCCAGCAGCTCCGGGACAGGGGGAACGTACACTGAAGCTTTCTTT
CDR3 protein: CASSSGTGGTYTEAFF

J gene: TRBJ2-5
clone size: .
CDR3 length: 15
V gene: TRBV21-1
D gene: .
CDR3 DNA: .
CDR3 protein: CASSKVYRCLETQYF

J gene: TRBJ1-1
clone size: .
CDR3 length: 16
V gene: TRBV9
D gene: .
CDR3 DNA: TGTGCCAGCAGCGTAGTTACCGCGTTATCCAACACTGAAGCTTTCTTT
CDR3 protein: CASSVVTALSNTEAFF

J gene: TRBJ1-1
clone size: .
CDR3 length: 14
V gene: TRBV2
D gene: .
CDR3 DNA: TGTGCCAGCAGTGAAGCGCTCAGGTTGACTGAAGCTTTCTTT
CDR3 protein: CASSEALRLTEAFF

J gene: TRBJ1-6
clone size: .
CDR3 length: 15
V gene: TRBV12-5
D gene: TRBD1
CDR3 DNA: TGTGCTAGTGGTGCACAGGGGAACGGTCGTTCACCCCTCCACTTT
CDR3 protein: CASGAQGNGRSPLHF

J gene: TRBJ2-5
clone size: few
CDR3 length: 15
V gene: TRBV9
D gene: .
CDR3 DNA: TGTGCCAGCAGCGTAGTACAGGGAATCTCGGAGACCCAGTACTTC
CDR3 protein: CASSVVQGISETQYF

J gene: TRBJ1-5
clone size: .
CDR3 length: 14
V gene: TRBV18
D gene: .
CDR3 DNA: TGTGCCAGCTCACCCTTGCAGAGCAATCAGCCCCAGCATTTT
CDR3 protein: CASSPLQSNQPQHF

J gene: TRBJ1-6
clone size: .
CDR3 length: 16
V gene: TRBV9
D gene: .
CDR3 DNA: TGTGCCAGCAGCGTAGGCCCTCACAGGGATAATTCACCCCTCCACTTT
CDR3 protein: CASSVGPHRDNSPLHF

J gene: TRBJ2-1
clone size: .
CDR3 length: 17
V gene: TRBV5-1
D gene: .
CDR3 DNA: TGCGCCAGCGGGAATGACGGGACATCGTTCTCCTACAATGAGCAGTTCTTC
CDR3 protein: CASGNDGTSFSYNEQFF

J gene: TRBJ2-1
clone size: .
CDR3 length: 16
V gene: TRBV5-4
D gene: TRBD2
CDR3 DNA: TGTGCCAGCAGCCCGGGACTAGCGGGGGGAAACAATGAGCAGTTCTTC
CDR3 protein: CASSPGLAGGNNEQFF

J gene: TRBJ1-1
clone size: once
CDR3 length: 16
V gene: TRBV28
D gene: .
CDR3 DNA: TGTGCCAGCAGTTTGCACGGGACACCTCTGAACACTGAAGCTTTCTTT
CDR3 protein: CASSLHGTPLNTEAFF

J gene: TRBJ2-5
clone size: .
CDR3 length: 14
V gene: TRBV5-5
D gene: TRBD1
CDR3 DNA: TGTGCCAGCAGCTCGACAGGGGGGCGAGAGACCCAGTACTTC
CDR3 protein: CASSSTGGRETQYF

J gene: TRBJ2-2
clone size: .
CDR3 length: 14
V gene: TRBV5-6
D gene: .
CDR3 DNA: TGTGCCAGCAGCTTGGGGAGTAACACCGGGGAGCTGTTTTTT
CDR3 protein: CASSLGSNTGELFF

J gene: TRBJ2-4
clone size: .
CDR3 length: 19
V gene: TRBV5-1
D gene: TRBD2
CDR3 DNA: TGCGCCAGCAGCCCTGGACTAGCGGGGGCCCTACTAGCCAAAAACATTCAGTACTTC
CDR3 protein: CASSPGLAGALLAKNIQYF

J gene: TRBJ1-5
clone size: .
CDR3 length: 17
V gene: TRBV27
D gene: TRBD1
CDR3 DNA: TGTGCCAGCAGTTTTCACAGGGGGGCTCAGGGCAATCAGCCCCAGCATTTT
CDR3 protein: CASSFHRGAQGNQPQHF

J gene: TRBJ1-5
clone size: .
CDR3 length: 13
V gene: TRBV6-5
D gene: .
CDR3 DNA: TGTGCCAGCAGTTACTCAGGAGATCAGCCCCAGCATTTT
CDR3 protein: CASSYSGDQPQHF

J gene: TRBJ2-5
clone size: .
CDR3 length: 16
V gene: TRBV6-2/TRBV6-3
D gene: TRBD1
CDR3 DNA: TGTGCCAGCAGTTACGGAGGGACAGGGGTAGGGGAGACCCAGTACTTC
CDR3 protein: CASSYGGTGVGETQYF

J gene: TRBJ2-2
clone size: few
CDR3 length: 12
V gene: TRBV19
D gene: .
CDR3 DNA: TGTGCCAGTAGGCCCTGGCCCGGGGAGCTGTTTTTT
CDR3 protein: CASRPWPGELFF

J gene: TRBJ1-1
clone size: .
CDR3 length: 16
V gene: TRBV9
D gene: TRBD1
CDR3 DNA: TGTGCCAGCAGCGGTGGACAGGGCACAACGAACACTGAAGCTTTCTTT
CDR3 protein: CASSGGQGTTNTEAFF

J gene: TRBJ2-7
clone size: .
CDR3 length: 16
V gene: TRBV3-1/TRBV3-2
D gene: .
CDR3 DNA: TGTGCCAGCAGCCAAGATGGGGCGGACGGAACCTACGAGCAGTACTTC
CDR3 protein: CASSQDGADGTYEQYF

J gene: TRBJ2-3
clone size: once
CDR3 length: 16
V gene: TRBV11-2
D gene: TRBD2
CDR3 DNA: TGTGCCAGCAGCTTAGCGGGGACTAGCAGCACAGATACGCAGTATTTT
CDR3 protein: CASSLAGTSSTDTQYF